Below, 8 T cell receptor beta chains from the same sample are listed, as sequenced in a study of CD8 T cells in Susac syndrome. Random-hexamer reverse transcription was applied to roughly 0.5 to 1 ug RNA. A single record per CDR3 protein comes from TCRdb applying MiXCR to the immunoSEQ multiplex PCR reads. The sample has about 240,000 distinct CDR3 sequences, less than 96% seen once. Sample: CD4+ T cells from PBMCs. The source is a human donor with Susac syndrome.

The CDR3, as DNA: TGTGCCAGCAGTCCTGACAGGGTGACAAGGGAGCAGTACTTC. It yields the protein CASSPDRVTREQYF. The chain links TRBV5-6 to TRBJ2-7; TRBD1 aligns across 7 bases. The CDR3 runs 14 residues. V trimming: 5 bases; J trimming: 7 bases; junction bases outside the gene matches: 12. Germline V lookup: CDR1 SGHDT, CDR2 YYEEEE.

This rearrangement joins TRBV5-4 to TRBJ2-2, with unresolved D. V was clipped by 4 bases and J by 3 bases, with 13 bases between them. The CDR3 spans 15 residues. Germline CDR1 and CDR2: SGHNT and YYREEE (reference sequence). DNA of the CDR3: TGTGCCAGCAGCCCCACCGGGTTGGACACCGGGGAGCTGTTTTTT. Its translation is CASSPTGLDTGELFF.

This clonotype was seen once. CDR3: CAARKAYEQYF. CDR3 coding DNA: TGTGCCGCCAGGAAAGCCTACGAGCAGTACTTC. The rearrangement links TRBV2 to TRBJ2-7; D is undetermined. The V end lost 11 bases, the J end lost 2 bases, and 10 bases lay between the germline ends. CDR3 length: 11 amino acids. CDR1 is SNHLY, CDR2 FYNNEI, per germline.

V and J are TRBV5-4 and TRBJ2-5; 8 bases are a match to TRBD2. CDR1 and CDR2 (germline): SGHNT, YYREEE (reference sequence). Trimming took 0 bases from V and 2 from J; bases not matched to a gene: 9. There are 17 residues in the CDR3. CDR3 DNA: TGTGCCAGCAGCTTGGTTGTTACTAGCGGTTTACAAGAGACCCAGTACTTC. Encoded protein: CASSLVVTSGLQETQYF.

The chain links TRBV7-8 to TRBJ2-3; 7 bases are shared with TRBD2. The CDR3 totals 15 residues. V lost 3 bases to trimming and J lost 4 bases; unmatched junction nucleotides: 7. Germline CDR1 SGHVS, CDR2 FQNEAQ. In DNA form, the CDR3 reads TGTGCCAGCAGCTTCCTTGGGGGAGGGCCAGATACGCAGTATTTT. Amino acids: CASSFLGGGPDTQYF.

This clonotype has just one count. The V and J genes are TRBV9 and TRBJ2-5; D uncertain. Germline V gene lookup returns CDR1 SGDLS and CDR2 YYNGEE. V was pared by 0 bases and J by 5 bases, with 17 bases between. The CDR3 extends over 16 amino acids. The CDR3: CASSVGVGSRMETQYF. DNA of the CDR3: TGTGCCAGCAGCGTAGGGGTTGGCTCGAGAATGGAGACCCAGTACTTC.

V usage is TRBV9 and J usage is TRBJ2-3; D is undetermined. The CDR3 consists of 13 residues. The V gene lost 0 bases and the J gene lost 2 bases, with 4 bases spanning the gap. Germline lookup yields CDR1 SGDLS and CDR2 YYNGEE. The CDR3 DNA sequence: TGTGCCAGCAGCGTAGGACACACAGATACGCAGTATTTT. As protein: CASSVGHTDTQYF.

This rearrangement joins TRBV10-3 to TRBJ1-1, with TRBD1 matching over 7 bases. The CDR3 runs 14 residues. Per germline, CDR1 ENHRY and CDR2 SYGVKD. V trimming: 7 bases; J trimming: 2 bases; junction bases outside the gene matches: 7. The DNA for the CDR3 is TGTGCCATCACAGCAGGGGGACCTAACACTGAAGCTTTCTTT. It yields the protein CAITAGGPNTEAFF.